Each of the 15 T cell receptor beta chains below was sequenced from the same sample in a study of response to subunit inactivated influenza vaccine. TCRdb called the RT-PCR reads again in MiXCR, with one record for every CDR3 protein. The profile shows just under 550,000 distinct CDR3 sequences, under 25% of them singletons. These data were also reused for a study on T cells expressing NK-cell markers. In that study: The authors made TCR beta cDNA libraries by 5'RACE template switching. This switching added a universal primer site and UMIs.

The sequenced sample was CD4+ T cells sorted from PBMCs, obtained about 11 days after vaccination. The receptors derive from a middle-aged man who received an inactivated influenza vaccine.

V gene TRBV20-1 combines with J gene TRBJ2-7; TRBD2 matches 7 bases. The CDR3 length is 13 residues. Trimming cost V 7 bases and J 2 bases; bases outside gene matches: 8. CDR1 and CDR2 from the germline V gene are DFQATT and SNEGSKA (reference sequence). The CDR3 coding sequence is TGCAGTGGGGAGGGCAGAATCACCTACGAGCAGTACTTC. Its translation: CSGEGRITYEQYF.

This clonotype has only a few counts. Here the CDR3 reads CSAQTDWGLRVTQYF. CDR3 DNA sequence: TGCAGTGCGCAAACCGACTGGGGACTAAGGGTGACCCAGTACTTC. The V and J genes are TRBV20-1 and TRBJ2-5; 7 bases line up with TRBD2. The V segment lost 6 bases and the J segment 7 bases; nucleotides outside the gene matches: 17. CDR3 length: 15 amino acids. The germline V gene encodes CDR1 DFQATT and CDR2 SNEGSKA (reference sequence).

This sequence joins TRBV3-1 and TRBJ2-3; D is unresolved. Per germline, CDR1 LGHDT and CDR2 YNNKEL (reference sequence). With 1 base removed from V and 4 bases from J, the gap between germline ends came to 3 bases. This CDR3 is 12 amino acids long. CDR3 residues: CASSQAADTQYF. As DNA, the CDR3 is TGTGCCAGCAGCCAAGCAGCAGATACGCAGTATTTT.

The rearrangement links TRBV4-1 to TRBJ2-3; D is possibly TRBD1 (6 bases). The V end lost 0 bases, the J end lost 2 bases, and 12 bases lay between the germline ends. The CDR3 is 16 amino acids. Germline CDR1 MGHRA, CDR2 YSYEKL. The CDR3 DNA reads as TGCGCCAGCAGCCAAGATCCAGGGGTAAACACAGATACGCAGTATTTT. It encodes CASSQDPGVNTDTQYF.

CDR3 in DNA: TGTGCCAGCAGCCGCGGAGGGTATAGGGCGAACACTGAAGCTTTCTTT. Its translation is CASSRGGYRANTEAFF. The chain joins TRBV4-2 to TRBJ1-1; D is uncertain. V dropped 4 bases and J dropped 1 base, with 16 bases sitting between them. The CDR3 is 16 amino acids. Germline CDR1 is LGHNA and CDR2 is YNFKEQ.

The table lists this clonotype with a few counts. This rearrangement joins TRBV14 to TRBJ2-3; maybe TRBD2 (5 bases). V lost 4 bases and J lost 2, with 13 bases in between. Germline V gene data show CDR1 as SGHDN and CDR2 as FVKESK. The CDR3 contains 15 residues. The CDR3 sequence is CASSRPGIPTDTQYF. As DNA, the CDR3 is TGTGCCAGCAGCCGACCGGGAATCCCCACAGATACGCAGTATTTT.

This clonotype was observed a few times. This chain connects TRBV7-8 to TRBJ2-7, with D hard to call. This CDR3 region has 15 residues. Trimming removed 0 bases from V and 2 bases from J, with 11 bases in between. Germline V gene sequence: CDR1 SGHVS, CDR2 FQNEAQ. This CDR3 is CASSLALLPTYEQYF. For the CDR3, the DNA is TGTGCCAGCAGCTTAGCCCTCCTGCCGACCTACGAGCAGTACTTC.

This sequence joins TRBV7-9 and TRBJ2-1; TRBD1 might be the D (6 bases). The CDR3 is made up of 16 amino acids. CDR1 SEHNR and CDR2 FQNEAQ come from the germline V gene (reference sequence). V dropped 1 base and J dropped 0 bases, with 10 bases sitting between them. In DNA form, the CDR3 reads TGTGCCAGCAGCTTAGGGCAGGGGAGCTCCTACAATGAGCAGTTCTTC. Translated: CASSLGQGSSYNEQFF.

This chain connects TRBV30 to TRBJ2-5; D unclear. The germline V gene has CDR1 GTSNPN and CDR2 SVGIG (reference sequence). The CDR3 covers 15 residues. Trimming took 0 bases from V and 2 from J, leaving 13 bases between them. The CDR3 DNA follows: TGTGCCTGGAGTGTACGGTGGCGCAAGCAAGAGACCCAGTACTTC. This sequence encodes CAWSVRWRKQETQYF.

The chain employs TRBV7-2 and TRBJ2-5, with a possible D match to TRBD1 (6 bases). The V end lost 5 bases, the J end lost 2 bases, and 15 bases lay between the germline ends. CDR1 is SGHTA, CDR2 FQGNSA, per germline. The CDR3 runs 15 residues. This CDR3 is CASSPDRVVQETQYF. For the CDR3, the DNA is TGTGCCAGCAGCCCGGACAGAGTCGTTCAAGAGACCCAGTACTTC.

This clonotype was counted a few times. The rearrangement uses TRBV11-2 and TRBJ2-7, with TRBD1 identical over 9 bases. The germline gives CDR1 SGHAT, CDR2 FQNNGV. The CDR3 has 15 amino acids. Germline trimming cut 1 base from V and 4 bases from J; bases unmatched to any gene: 5. The CDR3 here is CASSLVWTGEYEQYF. CDR3 sequence (DNA): TGTGCCAGCAGCTTAGTTTGGACAGGGGAATACGAGCAGTACTTC. Together with reference TRBV11-2 and TRBJ2-7, the CDR3 gives the full variable domain: EAGVAQSPRYKIIEKRQSVAFWCNPISGHATLYWYQQILGQGPKLLIQFQNNGVVDDSQLPKDRFSAERLKGVDSTLKIQPAKLEDSAVYLCASSLVWTGEYEQYFGPGTRLTVT.

The V call is TRBV7-8, the J call TRBJ1-5; D perhaps matches TRBD1 (5 bases). Trimming shortened V by 1 base and J by 5 bases, and 6 bases separated the two germline ends. This CDR3 contains 13 residues. The germline V gene has CDR1 SGHVS and CDR2 FQNEAQ. CDR3 sequence: CASSLGQHQPQHF. CDR3 nucleotides: TGTGCCAGCAGCTTAGGACAGCATCAGCCCCAGCATTTT.

The CDR3 loop reads CASTPLAGGIQETQYF. The DNA for the CDR3 is TGTGCCAGCACCCCCCTCGCGGGAGGCATCCAAGAGACCCAGTACTTC. J is TRBJ2-5 and V is TRBV6-1; 8 bases are a match to TRBD2. CDR3 length equals 16 residues. Germline V gene data show CDR1 as MNHNS and CDR2 as SASEGT. The ends lost 7 bases at V and 1 base at J; junction bases unmatched: 11.

The rearrangement uses TRBV28 and TRBJ1-5; TRBD1 aligns across 7 bases. This CDR3 is 15 amino acids long. The J segment lost 4 bases and the V segment lost 4 bases, leaving 7 bases of the junction unmatched. Germline V gene data show CDR1 as MDHEN and CDR2 as SYDVKM. CDR3 nucleotides: TGTGCCAGCAGTTCAACCGGGACAGAAAATCAGCCCCAGCATTTT. It translates to CASSSTGTENQPQHF.

The chain uses TRBV21-1 and TRBJ2-6. TRBV21-1 is deemed a pseudogene. There are 16 residues in the CDR3. DNA of the CDR3: TGTGCCAGCAGCAAATATGAGGGCTCTGGGGCCAACGTCCTGACTTTC. It specifies CASSKYEGSGANVLTF.